A selection of T cell receptor beta chains follows, all from one sample in a study of beta chain features in type 1 diabetes. TCRdb's copy holds only in-frame clones and misses some; the assay was immunoSEQ multiplex PCR. The profile shows hundreds of thousands of clones, around 15% of them singletons. Sequencing input: naive CD4+ T cells from blood. The receptors here all came from a man aged 18 to 30 in good health. Both conserved end residues are part of each CDR3. A D gene is named only where the DNA matches it firmly. Clone sizes are given selectively: once, few, many, or a class where the clone is expanded.

clone_size	j_call	cdr3_length	v_call	d_call	cdr3_aa	cdr3_nt
few	TRBJ2-5	14	TRBV4-1	.	CASSQDLVQETQYF	TGCGCCAGCAGCCAAGATCTGGTCCAAGAGACCCAGTACTTC
.	TRBJ1-2	15	TRBV9	.	CASSVGGLANYGYTF	TGTGCCAGCAGCGTAGGGGGATTAGCTAACTATGGCTACACCTTC
.	TRBJ1-5	15	TRBV28	.	CASSPPQRVGQPQHF	TGTGCCAGCAGTCCACCACAGAGGGTCGGCCAGCCCCAGCATTTT
.	TRBJ2-7	16	TRBV11-2	TRBD1	CASSSLQGISSYEQYF	TGTGCCAGCAGTTCCCTACAGGGGATATCCTCCTACGAGCAGTACTTC
.	TRBJ2-1	16	TRBV25-1	.	CASSETRTVKYNEQFF	TGTGCCAGCAGTGAAACACGGACAGTAAAATACAATGAGCAGTTCTTC
few	TRBJ2-4	18	TRBV7-6	.	CASSLGRPGQTSKNIQYF	TGTGCCAGCAGCTTAGGTCGCCCAGGACAGACCAGCAAAAACATTCAGTACTTC
.	TRBJ2-3	16	TRBV9	.	CASSVLRGAITDTQYF	TGTGCCAGCAGCGTGTTAAGGGGGGCTATCACAGATACGCAGTATTTT
.	TRBJ2-7	13	TRBV6-5	.	CASSYWAGYEQYF	TGTGCCAGCAGTTACTGGGCCGGTTACGAGCAGTACTTC
few	TRBJ2-3	16	TRBV7-9	.	CASSHARRADTDTQYF	TGTGCCAGCAGCCACGCCCGGAGGGCGGACACAGATACGCAGTATTTT
.	TRBJ2-3	12	TRBV19	.	CASSSGTDTQYF	TGTGCCAGTAGTAGCGGGACAGATACGCAGTATTTT
few	TRBJ2-2	16	TRBV28	TRBD2	CASSLSGRAVSGELFF	TGTGCCAGCAGTTTAAGCGGGAGGGCCGTTTCCGGGGAGCTGTTTTTT
.	TRBJ2-1	15	TRBV27	TRBD1	CASSLRGQGANEQFF	TGTGCCAGCAGTTTAAGGGGACAGGGAGCCAATGAGCAGTTCTTC
few	TRBJ2-1	14	TRBV30	.	CAWNPGPNYNEQFF	TGTGCCTGGAACCCTGGACCGAACTACAATGAGCAGTTCTTC
.	TRBJ2-7	14	TRBV5-4	TRBD1	CASSVDRVAYEQYF	TGTGCCAGCAGCGTGGACAGGGTAGCCTACGAGCAGTACTTC
.	TRBJ1-4	15	TRBV7-2	.	CASSRGKGPPEKLFF	TGTGCCAGCAGCCGCGGAAAGGGGCCTCCTGAAAAACTGTTTTTT
.	TRBJ2-2	16	TRBV7-6	TRBD1	CASSQGTGANTGELFF	TGTGCCAGCAGCCAAGGGACAGGAGCGAACACCGGGGAGCTGTTTTTT
few	TRBJ2-1	15	TRBV5-4	TRBD1	CASSLAGTEHNEQFF	TGTGCCAGCAGCTTGGCCGGGACAGAACACAATGAGCAGTTCTTC
few	TRBJ2-3	14	TRBV7-2	.	CASSFRRGTDTQYF	TGTGCCAGCAGCTTTAGACGCGGGACAGATACGCAGTATTTT
.	TRBJ2-5	16	TRBV5-1	TRBD1	CASSFRGSRQGETQYF	TGCGCCAGCAGCTTTCGGGGATCGAGACAGGGCGAGACCCAGTACTTC
once	TRBJ1-1	13	TRBV5-6	.	CASSSQGFAEAFF	TGTGCCAGCAGCTCCCAGGGCTTTGCTGAAGCTTTCTTT
.	TRBJ2-1	15	TRBV21-1	.	CASSKRWQGGHEQFF	TGTGCCAGCAGCAAAAGATGGCAGGGGGGACATGAGCAGTTCTTC
few	TRBJ2-2	13	TRBV7-9	.	CASSLEGTGELFF	TGTGCCAGCAGCTTAGAGGGCACCGGGGAGCTGTTTTTT
.	TRBJ2-7	15	TRBV11-2	.	CASSLVASPAYEQYF	TGTGCCAGCAGCTTAGTTGCGTCCCCGGCCTACGAGCAGTACTTC
.	TRBJ1-2	13	TRBV6-1	.	CASSADRSLGYTF	TGTGCCAGCAGTGCCGACCGAAGTCTTGGCTACACCTTC
.	TRBJ2-4	13	TRBV18	.	CASSPGVANIQYF	TGTGCCAGCTCACCGGGAGTAGCGAACATTCAGTACTTC
.	TRBJ1-5	14	TRBV7-2	.	CASSLEAGNQPQHF	TGTGCCAGCAGCTTAGAGGCAGGGAATCAGCCCCAGCATTTT
few	TRBJ1-1	14	TRBV7-9	.	CASTRQEMNTEAFF	TGTGCCAGCACACGACAGGAGATGAACACTGAAGCTTTCTTT
.	TRBJ2-7	16	TRBV13	TRBD2	CASSRPSGRATAEQYF	TGTGCCAGCAGCCGACCGAGCGGGAGGGCCACAGCCGAGCAGTACTTC
.	TRBJ2-7	13	TRBV6-1	.	CASTASGVGEQYF	TGTGCCAGCACAGCCTCGGGGGTCGGTGAGCAGTACTTC
few	TRBJ2-7	15	TRBV7-2	.	CASSLGRQSSYEQYF	TGTGCCAGCAGCTTAGGCAGACAGAGCTCCTACGAGCAGTACTTC
.	TRBJ1-4	14	TRBV7-2	.	CASSPQGSGEKLFF	TGTGCCAGCAGCCCCCAGGGTAGCGGTGAAAAACTGTTTTTT
.	TRBJ2-7	15	TRBV5-1	TRBD1	CASSSDRGPAYEQYF	TGCGCCAGCAGCTCCGACAGGGGGCCCGCCTACGAGCAGTACTTC
few	TRBJ2-5	14	TRBV5-4	.	CASSLDGIQETQYF	TGTGCCAGCAGCTTGGACGGAATACAAGAGACCCAGTACTTC
few	TRBJ1-4	13	TRBV29-1	.	CSGRDNSNEKLFF	TGCAGCGGACGGGACAACTCTAATGAAAAACTGTTTTTT
few	TRBJ1-2	15	TRBV4-3	TRBD1	CASSQDRDSNYGYTF	TGCGCCAGCAGCCAAGATCGGGACAGTAACTATGGCTACACCTTC
few	TRBJ2-7	15	TRBV5-1	TRBD1	CASQVQTGEAYEQYF	TGCGCCAGCCAAGTACAGACAGGGGAGGCGTACGAGCAGTACTTC
few	TRBJ2-6	15	TRBV7-9	.	CASSTRQAGANVLTF	TGTGCCAGCAGCACTCGACAGGCTGGGGCCAACGTCCTGACTTTC
.	TRBJ1-2	15	TRBV18	TRBD1	CASSPEGTGDYGYTF	TGTGCCAGCTCACCGGAGGGTACAGGGGACTATGGCTACACCTTC
few	TRBJ1-6	15	TRBV9	.	CASSPNTGENSPLHF	TGTGCCAGCAGCCCAAATACCGGGGAAAATTCACCCCTCCACTTT